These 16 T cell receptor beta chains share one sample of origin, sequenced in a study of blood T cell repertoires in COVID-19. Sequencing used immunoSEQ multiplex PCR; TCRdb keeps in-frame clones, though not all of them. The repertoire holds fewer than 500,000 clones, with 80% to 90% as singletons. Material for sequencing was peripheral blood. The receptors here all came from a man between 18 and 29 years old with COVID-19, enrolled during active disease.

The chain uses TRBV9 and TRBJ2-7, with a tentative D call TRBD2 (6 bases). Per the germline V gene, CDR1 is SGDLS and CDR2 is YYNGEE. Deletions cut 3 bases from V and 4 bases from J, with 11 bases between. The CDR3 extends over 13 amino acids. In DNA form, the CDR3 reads TGTGCCAGCAGCGGGAGTGGGGGGTACGAGCAGTACTTC. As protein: CASSGSGGYEQYF.

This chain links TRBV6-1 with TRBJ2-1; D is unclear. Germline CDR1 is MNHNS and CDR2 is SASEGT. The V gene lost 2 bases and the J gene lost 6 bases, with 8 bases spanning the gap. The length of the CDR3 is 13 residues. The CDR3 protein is CASSEIPGNEQFF. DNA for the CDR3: TGTGCCAGCAGTGAAATTCCAGGCAATGAGCAGTTCTTC.

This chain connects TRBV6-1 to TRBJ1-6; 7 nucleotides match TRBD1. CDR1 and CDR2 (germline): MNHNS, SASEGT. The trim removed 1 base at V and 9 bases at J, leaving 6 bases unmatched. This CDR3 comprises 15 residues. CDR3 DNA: TGTGCCAGCAGTGAAGTTTTCCAGGGGGGTTCACCCCTCCACTTT. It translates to CASSEVFQGGSPLHF.

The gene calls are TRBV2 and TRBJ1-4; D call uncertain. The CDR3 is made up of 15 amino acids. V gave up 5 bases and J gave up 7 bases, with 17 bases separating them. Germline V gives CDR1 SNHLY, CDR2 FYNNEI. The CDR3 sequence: CASSLNRRRGEKLFF. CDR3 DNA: TGTGCCAGCAGTCTTAACCGTAGGAGAGGTGAAAAACTGTTTTTT.

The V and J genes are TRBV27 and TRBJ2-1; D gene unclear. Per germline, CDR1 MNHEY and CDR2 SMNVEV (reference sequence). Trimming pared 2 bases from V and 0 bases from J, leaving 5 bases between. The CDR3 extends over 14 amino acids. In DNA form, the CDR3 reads TGTGCCAGCAGTTTAGCTAACTCCTACAATGAGCAGTTCTTC. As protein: CASSLANSYNEQFF.

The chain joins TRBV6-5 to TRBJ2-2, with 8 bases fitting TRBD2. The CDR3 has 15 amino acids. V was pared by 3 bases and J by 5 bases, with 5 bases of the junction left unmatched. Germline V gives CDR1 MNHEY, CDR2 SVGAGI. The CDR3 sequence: CASSYSGALTGELFF. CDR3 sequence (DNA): TGTGCCAGCAGTTATAGCGGGGCTTTAACCGGGGAGCTGTTTTTT.

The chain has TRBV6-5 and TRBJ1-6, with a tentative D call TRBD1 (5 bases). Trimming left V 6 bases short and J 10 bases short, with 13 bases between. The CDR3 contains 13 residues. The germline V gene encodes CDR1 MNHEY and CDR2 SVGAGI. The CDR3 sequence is CASRGEGESPLHF. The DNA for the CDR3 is TGTGCCAGCAGGGGGGAGGGTGAATCACCCCTCCACTTT.

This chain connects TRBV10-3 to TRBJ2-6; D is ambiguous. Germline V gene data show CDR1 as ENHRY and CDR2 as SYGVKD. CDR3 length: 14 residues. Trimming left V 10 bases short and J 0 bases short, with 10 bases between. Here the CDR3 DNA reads TGTGCCACCGAAACTCGCTCTGGGGCCAACGTCCTGACTTTC. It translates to CATETRSGANVLTF.

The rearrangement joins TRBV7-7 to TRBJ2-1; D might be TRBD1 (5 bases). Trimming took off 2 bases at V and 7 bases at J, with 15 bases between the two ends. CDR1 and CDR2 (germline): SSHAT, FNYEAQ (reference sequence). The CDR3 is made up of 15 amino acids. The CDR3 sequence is CASSLSTVAGNEQFF. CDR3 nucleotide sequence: TGTGCCAGCAGCTTAAGCACGGTTGCAGGGAATGAGCAGTTCTTC.

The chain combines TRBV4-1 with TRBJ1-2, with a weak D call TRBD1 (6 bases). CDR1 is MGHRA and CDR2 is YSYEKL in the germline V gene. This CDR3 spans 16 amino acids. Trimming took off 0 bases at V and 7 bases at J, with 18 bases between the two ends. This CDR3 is CASSQDGAGATGGYTF. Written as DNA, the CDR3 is TGCGCCAGCAGCCAAGATGGAGCAGGGGCCACCGGTGGCTACACCTTC.

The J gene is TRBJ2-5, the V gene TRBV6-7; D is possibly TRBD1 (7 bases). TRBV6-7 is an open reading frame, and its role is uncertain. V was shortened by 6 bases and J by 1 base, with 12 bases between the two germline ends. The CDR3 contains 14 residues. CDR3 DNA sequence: TGTGCCAGCAGCCGCGGGACAGCCCAAGAGACCCAGTACTTC. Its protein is CASSRGTAQETQYF.

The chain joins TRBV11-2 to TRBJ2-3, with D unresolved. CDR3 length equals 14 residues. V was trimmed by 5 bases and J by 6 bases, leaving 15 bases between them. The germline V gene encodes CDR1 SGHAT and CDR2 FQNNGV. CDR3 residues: CASSPLVELDTQYF. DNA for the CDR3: TGTGCCAGCAGCCCCCTCGTAGAATTGGATACGCAGTATTTT.

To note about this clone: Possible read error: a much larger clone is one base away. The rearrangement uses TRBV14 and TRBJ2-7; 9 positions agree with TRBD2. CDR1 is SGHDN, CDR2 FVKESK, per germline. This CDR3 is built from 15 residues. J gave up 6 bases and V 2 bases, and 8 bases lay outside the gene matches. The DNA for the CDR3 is TGTGCCAGCAGCCAATTAAAGCGGGAGGACCTCGAGCAGTACTTC. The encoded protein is CASSQLKREDLEQYF. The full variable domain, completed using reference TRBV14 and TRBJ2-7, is EAGVTQFPSHSVIEKGQTVTLRCDPISGHDNLYWYRRVMGKEIKFLLHFVKESKQDESGMPNNRFLAERTGGTYSTLKVQPAELEDSGVYFCASSQLKREDLEQYFGPGTRLTVT.

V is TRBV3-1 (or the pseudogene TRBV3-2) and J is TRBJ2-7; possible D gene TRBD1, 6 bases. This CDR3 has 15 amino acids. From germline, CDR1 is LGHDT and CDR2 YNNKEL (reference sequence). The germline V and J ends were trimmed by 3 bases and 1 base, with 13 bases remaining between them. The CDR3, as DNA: TGTGCCAGCAGCCAGGCCCACAGGGTATCCTACGAGCAGTACTTC. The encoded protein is CASSQAHRVSYEQYF.

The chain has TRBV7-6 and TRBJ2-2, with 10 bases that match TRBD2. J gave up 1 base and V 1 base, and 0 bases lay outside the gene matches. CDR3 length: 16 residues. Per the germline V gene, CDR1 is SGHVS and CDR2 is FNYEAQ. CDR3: CASSLVAGGNTGELFF. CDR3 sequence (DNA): TGTGCCAGCAGCTTAGTAGCGGGAGGGAACACCGGGGAGCTGTTTTTT.

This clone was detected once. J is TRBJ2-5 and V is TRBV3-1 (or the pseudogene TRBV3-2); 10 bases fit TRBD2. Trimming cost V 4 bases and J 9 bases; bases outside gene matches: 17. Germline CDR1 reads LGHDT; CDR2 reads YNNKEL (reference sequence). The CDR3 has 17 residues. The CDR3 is CASSLAEGLASGVAQYF. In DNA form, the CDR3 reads TGTGCCAGCAGCCTAGCCGAGGGACTAGCGTCAGGGGTGGCCCAGTACTTC.